The TCR beta chain under discussion was sequenced for a study of early T cells in non-severe SARS-CoV-2 infection. Study-level background: Sequencing was performed on bulk RNA from unsorted whole blood, leaving chains unpaired. Points from the study as a whole: VDJdb-based matching was biased toward anti-spike CD8 responses and missed private and CD4 specificities.

This clonotype was counted between two and nine times. Its antigen is unidentified. There are 15 residues in the CDR3. Germline CDR1 and CDR2: SNHLY and FYNNEI. The V segment lost 6 bases and the J segment 3 bases; nucleotides outside the gene matches: 7. Individual cDNA molecules each received unique molecular identifiers attached to them. One entry per CDR3 protein, called by TCRdb with MiXCR from the 5' RACE reads. The sample holds 86,000 or so distinct CDR3 sequences, about 14% seen once. The receptor comes from an adult who was a healthcare worker with PCR-confirmed SARS-CoV-2 infection or an uninfected control (not recorded which). The sample consisted of whole blood. This chain links TRBV2 with TRBJ1-4; 7 nucleotides agree with TRBD1. The CDR3 region is CASSTMGQPNEKLFF. The CDR3 DNA sequence: TGTGCCAGCAGCACGATGGGACAGCCTAATGAAAAACTGTTTTTT.